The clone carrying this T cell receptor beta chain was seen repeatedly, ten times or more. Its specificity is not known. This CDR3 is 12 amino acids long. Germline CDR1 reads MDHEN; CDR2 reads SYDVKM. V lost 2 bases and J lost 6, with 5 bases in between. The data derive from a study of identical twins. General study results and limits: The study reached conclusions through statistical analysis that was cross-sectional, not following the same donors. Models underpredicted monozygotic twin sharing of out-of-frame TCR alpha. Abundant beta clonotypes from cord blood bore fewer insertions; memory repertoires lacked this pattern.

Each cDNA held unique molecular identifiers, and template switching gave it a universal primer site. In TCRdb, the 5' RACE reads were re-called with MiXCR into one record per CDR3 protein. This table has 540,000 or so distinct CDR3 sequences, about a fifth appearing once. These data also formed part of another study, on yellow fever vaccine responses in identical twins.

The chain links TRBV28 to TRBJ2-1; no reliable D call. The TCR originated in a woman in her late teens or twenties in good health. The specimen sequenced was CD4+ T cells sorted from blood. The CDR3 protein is CASSLISNEQFF. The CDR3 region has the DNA TGTGCCAGCAGTTTAATATCCAATGAGCAGTTCTTC.